The 5 T cell receptor beta chains below come from one sample, sequenced in a study of blood T cell repertoires in COVID-19. Using immunoSEQ multiplex PCR, the repertoire was profiled, and TCRdb retains in-frame clones only, with some absent. The sample contains around 130,000 clones, about 74% of which appear only once. Sequenced: peripheral blood. The source is a human donor in a cohort sampled during active COVID-19.

The J gene is TRBJ2-4, the V gene TRBV27; a weak D match, TRBD2 (6 bases). Germline V gene data show CDR1 as MNHEY and CDR2 as SMNVEV (reference sequence). The CDR3 covers 13 residues. Trimming stripped 3 bases from V and 9 bases from J, with 12 bases between. The CDR3 nucleotides read TGTGCCAGCAGTTTGTCTGACGGGGGCATTCAGTACTTC. Translating gives CASSLSDGGIQYF.

DNA of the CDR3: TGTGCCAGCAGCGACAACCCGAGCGGGAACTATGGCTACACCTTC. It specifies CASSDNPSGNYGYTF. The gene calls are TRBV9 and TRBJ1-2; no definite D call. V lost 3 bases and J lost 2, with 14 bases in between. The length of the CDR3 is 15 residues. CDR1 SGDLS and CDR2 YYNGEE come from the germline V gene.

The genes are TRBV28 and TRBJ2-7; 12 nucleotides align to TRBD2. CDR1 and CDR2 (germline): MDHEN, SYDVKM. The V gene end was trimmed by 3 bases and the J gene end by 0 bases; junction bases not matched to a gene: 3. The CDR3 extends over 16 amino acids. The CDR3 loop is CASSLTSGRNSYEQYF. The CDR3 coding sequence is TGTGCCAGCAGTTTGACTAGCGGGAGAAACTCCTACGAGCAGTACTTC.

The rearrangement joins TRBV15 to TRBJ2-7; D perhaps matches TRBD2 (6 bases). CDR3 length equals 15 residues. The V gene's germline CDR1 is LNHNV and CDR2 YYDKDF (reference sequence). Trimming took 5 bases from V and 6 from J, leaving 20 bases between them. CDR3 amino acids: CATSPGLRDSGEQYF. The CDR3 nucleotides read TGTGCCACCAGCCCCGGGCTGCGGGATTCGGGCGAGCAGTACTTC.

CDR3 coding DNA: TGTGCCATCAGTGAGTCGATTTTAACTTCAGACAGGGGCGCTCGGGACGAGCAGTACTTC. Its translation is CAISESILTSDRGARDEQYF. The V call is TRBV10-3, the J call TRBJ2-7; 8 nucleotides align to TRBD1. Germline CDR1 is ENHRY and CDR2 is SYGVKD. With V trimmed by 0 bases and J by 5 bases, 21 bases remained unmatched. This CDR3 has 20 amino acids.